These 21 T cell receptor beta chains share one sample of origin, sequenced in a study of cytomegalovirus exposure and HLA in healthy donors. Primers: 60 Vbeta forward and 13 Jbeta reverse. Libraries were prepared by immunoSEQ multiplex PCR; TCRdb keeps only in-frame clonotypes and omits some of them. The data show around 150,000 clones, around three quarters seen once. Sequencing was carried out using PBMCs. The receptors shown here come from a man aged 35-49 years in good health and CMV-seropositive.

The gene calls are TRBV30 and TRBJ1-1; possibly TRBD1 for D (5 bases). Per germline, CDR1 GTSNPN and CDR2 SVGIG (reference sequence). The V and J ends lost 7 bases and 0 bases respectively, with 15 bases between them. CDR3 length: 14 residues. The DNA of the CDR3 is TGTGCCTTACAGGCTTCAGTAATGAACACTGAAGCTTTCTTT. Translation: CALQASVMNTEAFF. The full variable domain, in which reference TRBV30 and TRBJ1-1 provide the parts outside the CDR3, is SQTIHQWPATLVQPVGSPLSLECTVEGTSNPNLYWYRQAAGRGLQLLFYSVGIGQISSEVPQNLSASRPQDRQFILSSKKLLLSDSGFYLCALQASVMNTEAFFGQGTRLTVV.

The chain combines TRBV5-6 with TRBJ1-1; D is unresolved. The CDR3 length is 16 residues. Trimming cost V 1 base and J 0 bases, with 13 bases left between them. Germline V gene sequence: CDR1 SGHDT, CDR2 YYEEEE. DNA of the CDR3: TGTGCCAGCAGCTTGCCCGGGTTGGGTATGAACACTGAAGCTTTCTTT. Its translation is CASSLPGLGMNTEAFF.

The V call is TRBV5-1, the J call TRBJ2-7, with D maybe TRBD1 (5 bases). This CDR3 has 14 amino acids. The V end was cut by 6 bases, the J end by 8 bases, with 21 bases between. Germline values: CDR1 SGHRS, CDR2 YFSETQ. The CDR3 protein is CASTGQGNSEKQYF. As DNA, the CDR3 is TGCGCCAGCACCGGGCAGGGTAACTCGGAGAAGCAGTACTTC.

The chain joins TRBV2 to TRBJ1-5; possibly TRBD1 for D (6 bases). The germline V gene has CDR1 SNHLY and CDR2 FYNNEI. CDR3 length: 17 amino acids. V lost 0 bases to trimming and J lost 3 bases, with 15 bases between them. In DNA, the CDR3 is TGTGCCAGCAGTGAAGCGCTTCCGGGACACCTCAATCAGCCCCAGCATTTT. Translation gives CASSEALPGHLNQPQHF. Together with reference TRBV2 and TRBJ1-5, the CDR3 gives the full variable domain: EPEVTQTPSHQVTQMGQEVILRCVPISNHLYFYWYRQILGQKVEFLVSFYNNEISEKSEIFDDQFSVERPDGSNFTLKIRSTKLEDSAMYFCASSEALPGHLNQPQHFGDGTRLSIL.

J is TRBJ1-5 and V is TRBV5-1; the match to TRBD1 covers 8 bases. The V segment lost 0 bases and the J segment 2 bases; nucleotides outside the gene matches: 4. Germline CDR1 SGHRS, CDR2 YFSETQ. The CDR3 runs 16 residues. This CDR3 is CASSLEPTGGNQPQHF. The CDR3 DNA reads TGCGCCAGCAGCTTGGAACCGACAGGGGGCAATCAGCCCCAGCATTTT.

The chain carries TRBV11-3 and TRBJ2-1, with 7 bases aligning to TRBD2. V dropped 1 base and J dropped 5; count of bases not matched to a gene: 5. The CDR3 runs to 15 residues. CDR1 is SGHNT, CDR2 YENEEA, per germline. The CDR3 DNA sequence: TGTGCCAGCAGCTTAGGCGGGGGTTCTAACAATGAGCAGTTCTTC. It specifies CASSLGGGSNNEQFF.

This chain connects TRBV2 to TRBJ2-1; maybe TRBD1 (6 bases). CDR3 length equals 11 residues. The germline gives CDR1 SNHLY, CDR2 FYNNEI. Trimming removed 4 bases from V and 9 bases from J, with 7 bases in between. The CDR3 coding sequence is TGTGCCAGCAGTGTACAGGGTGAGCAGTTCTTC. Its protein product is CASSVQGEQFF.

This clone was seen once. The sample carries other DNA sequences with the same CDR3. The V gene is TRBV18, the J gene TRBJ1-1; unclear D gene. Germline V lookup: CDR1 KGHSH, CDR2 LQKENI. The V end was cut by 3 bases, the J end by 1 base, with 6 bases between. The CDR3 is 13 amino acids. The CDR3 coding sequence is TGTGCCAGCTCACCGACGGGGAACACTGAAGCTTTCTTT. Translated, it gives CASSPTGNTEAFF.

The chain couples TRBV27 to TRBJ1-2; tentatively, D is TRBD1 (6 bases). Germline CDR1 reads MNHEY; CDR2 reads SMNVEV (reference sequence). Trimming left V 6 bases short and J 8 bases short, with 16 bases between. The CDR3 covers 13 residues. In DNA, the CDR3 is TGTGCCAGCAGCCAGGACAGCCGCTGCGGCTACACCTTC. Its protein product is CASSQDSRCGYTF.

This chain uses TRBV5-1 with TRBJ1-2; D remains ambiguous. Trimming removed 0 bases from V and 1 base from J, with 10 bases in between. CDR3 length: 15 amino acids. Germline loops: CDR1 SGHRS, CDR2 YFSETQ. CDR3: CASSLDALVNYGYTF. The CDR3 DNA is TGCGCCAGCAGCTTGGACGCCTTAGTTAACTATGGCTACACCTTC.

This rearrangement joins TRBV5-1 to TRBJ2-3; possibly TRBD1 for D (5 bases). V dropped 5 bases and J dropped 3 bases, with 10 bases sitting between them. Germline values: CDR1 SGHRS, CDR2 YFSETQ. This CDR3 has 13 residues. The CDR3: CASSPDITDTQYF. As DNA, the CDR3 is TGCGCCAGCAGTCCGGACATAACAGATACGCAGTATTTT.

In nucleotides, the CDR3 is TGCAGTGCTGAGCGGGGCCCTGAGCAGTACTTC. Translating it yields CSAERGPEQYF. This sequence joins TRBV20-1 and TRBJ2-7; 7 bases map to TRBD2. Per germline, CDR1 DFQATT and CDR2 SNEGSKA (reference sequence). Trimming cost V 5 bases and J 7 bases; bases outside gene matches: 5. The CDR3 has 11 residues.

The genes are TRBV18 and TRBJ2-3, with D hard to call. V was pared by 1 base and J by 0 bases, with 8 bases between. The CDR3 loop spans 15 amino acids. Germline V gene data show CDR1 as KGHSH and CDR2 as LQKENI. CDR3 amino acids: CASSPRDLSTDTQYF. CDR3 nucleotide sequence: TGTGCCAGCTCACCACGCGATCTTAGCACAGATACGCAGTATTTT.

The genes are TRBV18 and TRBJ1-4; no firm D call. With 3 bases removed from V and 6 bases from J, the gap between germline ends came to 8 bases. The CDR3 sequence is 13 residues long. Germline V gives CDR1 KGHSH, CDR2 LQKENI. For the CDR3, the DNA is TGTGCCAGCTCACCGACTCTCTATGAAAAACTGTTTTTT. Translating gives CASSPTLYEKLFF.

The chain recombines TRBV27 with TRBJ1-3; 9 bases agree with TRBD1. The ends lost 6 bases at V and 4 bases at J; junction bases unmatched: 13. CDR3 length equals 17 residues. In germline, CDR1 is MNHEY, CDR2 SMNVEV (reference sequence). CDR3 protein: CASSTHPNRGQGNTIYF. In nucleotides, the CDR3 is TGTGCCAGCAGCACCCATCCTAACAGGGGGCAAGGAAACACCATATATTTT.

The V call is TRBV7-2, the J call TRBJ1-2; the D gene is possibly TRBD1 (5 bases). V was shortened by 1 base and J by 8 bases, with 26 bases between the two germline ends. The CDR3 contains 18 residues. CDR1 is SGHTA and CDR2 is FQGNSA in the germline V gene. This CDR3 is CASSLVGTNQGLIYGYTF. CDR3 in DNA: TGTGCCAGCAGCTTAGTAGGGACTAACCAGGGTCTGATTTACGGCTACACCTTC.

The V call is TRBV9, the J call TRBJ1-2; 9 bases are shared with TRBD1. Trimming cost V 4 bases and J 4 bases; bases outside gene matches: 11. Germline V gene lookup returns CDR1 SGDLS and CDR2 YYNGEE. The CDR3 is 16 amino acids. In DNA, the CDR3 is TGTGCCAGCAGCTTGACCGGGACAGGGAAGGTCTATGGCTACACCTTC. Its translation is CASSLTGTGKVYGYTF.

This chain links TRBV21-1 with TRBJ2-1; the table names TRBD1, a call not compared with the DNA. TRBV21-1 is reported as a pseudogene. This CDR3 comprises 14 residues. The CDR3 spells CASSKGQGYNEQFF. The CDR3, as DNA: TGTGCCAGCAGCAAAGGACAGGGCTACAATGAGCAGTTCTTC.

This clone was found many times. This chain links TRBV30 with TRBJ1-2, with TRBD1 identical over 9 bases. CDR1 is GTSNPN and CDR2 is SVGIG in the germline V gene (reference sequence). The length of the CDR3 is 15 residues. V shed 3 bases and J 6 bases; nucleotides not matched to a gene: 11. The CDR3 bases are TGTGCCTGGAGCCGGGACAGGGCGTTCCGTGATGGCTACACCTTC. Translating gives CAWSRDRAFRDGYTF.

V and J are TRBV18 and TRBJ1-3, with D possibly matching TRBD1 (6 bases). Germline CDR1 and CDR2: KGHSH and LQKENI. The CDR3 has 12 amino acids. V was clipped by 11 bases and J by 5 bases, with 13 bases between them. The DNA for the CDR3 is TGTGCCCCTAGGGGGTTTCGAAACACCATATATTTT. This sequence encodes CAPRGFRNTIYF. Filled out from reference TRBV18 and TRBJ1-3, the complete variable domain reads NAGVMQNPRHLVRRRGQEARLRCSPMKGHSHVYWYRQLPEEGLKFMVYLQKENIIDESGMPKERFSAEFPKEGPSILRIQQVVRGDSAAYFCAPRGFRNTIYFGEGSWLTVV.

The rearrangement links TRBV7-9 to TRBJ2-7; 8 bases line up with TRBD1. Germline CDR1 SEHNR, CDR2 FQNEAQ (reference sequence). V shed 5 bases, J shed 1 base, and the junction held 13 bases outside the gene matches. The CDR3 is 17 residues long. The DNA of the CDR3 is TGTGCCAGCAGCGAAAGTTTCTCGGGACAGGCTTCCTACGAGCAGTACTTC. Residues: CASSESFSGQASYEQYF.